The rows below give T cell receptor beta chains drawn from one sample of a study of blood T cell repertoires in COVID-19. Clones were sequenced by immunoSEQ multiplex PCR, and TCRdb holds only the in-frame ones, with some missing. The sample lists around 130,000 clones; roughly four fifths were seen once. Specimen: peripheral blood. The receptors derive from a woman in her sixties with acute or convalescent COVID-19. CDR3s include the opening cysteine and the closing phenylalanine or tryptophan. D genes are given only for firm matches. Clone size is given for some rows only: seen once, a few or many times, or a class if the clone is expanded.

CDR3	DNA	D	size	V	J
CASRSGTGASLDYGYTF	TGCGCCAGCAGGTCCGGGACAGGGGCCAGCCTCGACTATGGCTACACCTTC	TRBD1	once	TRBV5-1	TRBJ1-2
CASSLDPGSSYEQYF	TGCGCCAGCAGCCTCGATCCGGGAAGCTCCTACGAGCAGTACTTC	-	-	TRBV5-1	TRBJ2-7
CASSDSSSYNEQFF	TGTGCCAGCAGTGACAGCAGCTCCTACAATGAGCAGTTCTTC	-	once	TRBV6-2/TRBV6-3	TRBJ2-1
CASSYPGSSGNEQFF	TGTGCCAGCAGTTACCCCGGTAGTAGCGGGAATGAGCAGTTCTTC	TRBD2	-	TRBV6-2/TRBV6-3	TRBJ2-1
CATSDWGTGYENEQFF	TGTGCCACCAGTGATTGGGGGACAGGGTATGAGAATGAGCAGTTCTTC	TRBD1	once	TRBV24-1	TRBJ2-1
CASSFGAGQRFGSEAFF	TGTGCCAGCAGCTTTGGAGCAGGGCAAAGATTCGGGAGTGAAGCTTTCTTT	-	few	TRBV7-6	TRBJ1-1
CASSTQMNTEAFF	TGTGCCAGCAGCACACAGATGAACACTGAAGCTTTCTTT	-	-	TRBV12-3/TRBV12-4	TRBJ1-1
CASRPFRTGVSGYTF	TGTGCCAGCAGGCCTTTCCGGACAGGGGTGAGTGGCTACACCTTC	TRBD1	-	TRBV6-2/TRBV6-3	TRBJ1-2
CASSPIGGGEKLFF	TGTGCCAGCAGCCCGATTGGGGGGGGAGAAAAACTGTTTTTT	-	few	TRBV11-2	TRBJ1-4
CASSLPGQDVAEAFF	TGCGCCAGCAGCTTGCCGGGACAGGATGTCGCTGAAGCTTTCTTT	TRBD1	-	TRBV5-1	TRBJ1-1
CASRGGSSYNEQFF	TGTGCCAGCCGCGGGGGGAGCTCCTACAATGAGCAGTTCTTC	TRBD2	-	TRBV6-5	TRBJ2-1
CASSPPGQGNTEAFF	TGTGCCAGCTCACCACCAGGTCAGGGCAACACTGAAGCTTTCTTT	-	-	TRBV18	TRBJ1-1
CASSPTDTEAFF	TGTGCCAGCAGCCCGACAGACACTGAAGCTTTCTTT	-	-	TRBV7-9	TRBJ1-1
CRSSGGNEQFF	TGCAGATCGTCCGGGGGAAATGAGCAGTTCTTC	-	-	TRBV20-1	TRBJ2-1
CASGSSQGFAIRYGYTF	TGTGCTAGTGGTTCTTCCCAGGGTTTCGCTATAAGATATGGCTACACCTTC	-	-	TRBV12-5	TRBJ1-2
CASSPSGGWTFF	TGTGCCAGCAGCCCGTCCGGCGGTTGGACTTTCTTT	-	once	TRBV3-1/TRBV3-2	TRBJ1-1
CASSLGQGVRGYTF	TGTGCCAGCAGCTTAGGACAGGGGGTTCGTGGCTACACCTTC	TRBD1	-	TRBV7-9	TRBJ1-2
CASSLRAGPSGGYTF	TGTGCCAGCAGCTTAAGGGCGGGGCCCAGCGGTGGCTACACCTTC	-	-	TRBV7-9	TRBJ1-2
CSVGDREHGYTF	TGCAGCGTTGGTGACAGGGAGCATGGCTACACCTTC	TRBD1	-	TRBV29-1	TRBJ1-2
CASSLAGQDIESYTF	TGCGCCAGCAGCTTGGCCGGACAGGACATCGAGAGCTACACCTTC	TRBD1	-	TRBV5-1	TRBJ1-2
CASSFDTAGTEAFF	TGCGCCAGCAGCTTTGACACGGCGGGCACTGAAGCTTTCTTT	-	-	TRBV5-1	TRBJ1-1
CSAGHTYGYTF	TGCAGTGCCGGACATACCTATGGCTACACCTTC	-	-	TRBV20-1	TRBJ1-2
CASSLGTTGYGYTF	TGTGCCAGCAGCTTAGGGACTACGGGTTATGGCTACACCTTC	-	-	TRBV7-9	TRBJ1-2
CASSQDPQGINEQYF	TGTGCCAGCAGCCAAGATCCTCAGGGTATCAACGAGCAGTACTTC	-	-	TRBV14	TRBJ2-7
CASSETTGLNEKLFF	TGTGCCAGCAGTGAGACGACAGGGCTTAATGAAAAACTGTTTTTT	TRBD1	-	TRBV2	TRBJ1-4
CASSFRGVNTGELFF	TGTGCCAGCAGCTTCCGGGGTGTTAACACCGGGGAGCTGTTTTTT	-	-	TRBV3-1/TRBV3-2	TRBJ2-2
CASSGGGAEQYF	TGCGCCAGCAGTGGGGGGGGCGCCGAGCAGTACTTC	-	once	TRBV5-1	TRBJ2-7
CASSRTSGGVTDTQYF	TGTGCCAGCAGCCGGACTAGCGGGGGGGTCACAGATACGCAGTATTTT	TRBD2	once	TRBV7-9	TRBJ2-3
CASSFFGTDEAFF	TGTGCCAGCAGTTTTTTTGGGACAGATGAAGCTTTCTTT	TRBD1	-	TRBV6-2/TRBV6-3	TRBJ1-1
CASSPAGREAREQYF	TGTGCCAGCAGCCCCGCCGGGAGAGAGGCGCGCGAGCAGTACTTC	-	-	TRBV7-8	TRBJ2-7
CASSLGSADTQYF	TGTGCCAGCAGTTTAGGGAGCGCGGATACGCAGTATTTT	-	-	TRBV12-3/TRBV12-4	TRBJ2-3
CASSIGGGSGELFF	TGTGCCAGTAGTATCGGCGGGGGATCCGGGGAGCTGTTTTTT	TRBD2	-	TRBV19	TRBJ2-2
CASSGGGSGQGIAEAFF	TGTGCCAGCAGCGGGGGAGGGTCGGGACAGGGGATAGCTGAAGCTTTCTTT	TRBD1	once	TRBV9	TRBJ1-1
CASSLGTALNTEAFF	TGTGCCAGCAGCTTGGGGACAGCTTTGAACACTGAAGCTTTCTTT	TRBD1	-	TRBV11-1	TRBJ1-1
CASSFSGGATGELFF	TGTGCCAGCAGCTTTAGCGGGGGGGCCACCGGGGAGCTGTTTTTT	TRBD2	-	TRBV7-9	TRBJ2-2
CAIRGSAGELFF	TGTGCCATCCGAGGGAGCGCCGGGGAGCTGTTTTTT	-	-	TRBV10-3	TRBJ2-2
CASSHSKQGATGNTIYF	TGTGCCAGCAGCCACTCAAAACAGGGGGCTACTGGAAACACCATATATTTT	TRBD1	-	TRBV9	TRBJ1-3
CASSYRDSNEKLFF	TGTGCCAGCAGTTACCGGGACAGTAATGAAAAACTGTTTTTT	TRBD1	-	TRBV6-5	TRBJ1-4
CASSQSGTPATGELFF	TGCGCCAGCAGCCAATCCGGGACACCAGCCACCGGGGAGCTGTTTTTT	-	few	TRBV4-1	TRBJ2-2
CASKPRGAQLKFPETFF	TGCGCCAGTAAACCTCGGGGGGCGCAGTTAAAGTTTCCCGAAACTTTCTTT	-	-	TRBV5-1	TRBJ1-1
CATQWGPGTEAFF	TGTGCCACCCAATGGGGCCCGGGCACTGAAGCTTTCTTT	-	-	TRBV24-1	TRBJ1-1
CASRGGLDSYEQYF	TGTGCCAGCAGGGGGGGACTAGACTCCTACGAGCAGTACTTC	TRBD2	-	TRBV6-5	TRBJ2-7
CASLPPGQGRVDTQYF	TGTGCCAGCCTTCCCCCCGGACAGGGACGGGTAGATACGCAGTATTTT	TRBD1	once	TRBV28	TRBJ2-3
CASSRKRTGADYGYTF	TGCGCCAGCAGCCGCAAACGGACAGGGGCTGACTATGGCTACACCTTC	TRBD1	-	TRBV5-1	TRBJ1-2
CARETGGGELFF	TGTGCCAGAGAAACAGGCGGCGGGGAGCTGTTTTTT	-	-	TRBV2	TRBJ2-2